Sequencing of this T cell receptor (beta chain) was carried out in a study of blood T cell repertoires in COVID-19. Study-level background: Spain, Italy and the United States supplied samples that represented acute and convalescent COVID-19. The cDNA or gDNA used as material had been derived from T cells, B-cell-depleted T cells, or PBMCs.

Authors' analysis steps: Estimated nucleated cell counts came from reference gene primer amplification. The data were produced by immunoSEQ multiplex PCR, yet TCRdb's version contains in-frame clones alone and is incomplete. That table gives V, J and clone size, and the DNA gave D and trimming. The table has 95,000 to 100,000 clones, approximately 84% seen once. V was pared by 4 bases and J by 4 bases, with 8 bases between. Germline V gene sequence: CDR1 SQVTM, CDR2 ANQGSEA. The CDR3 extends over 11 amino acids. V gene TRBV29-1 combines with J gene TRBJ2-7; D is unclear. This clonotype originated in a human donor in a cohort sampled during active COVID-19. The sequencing sample was made of peripheral blood. CDR3 nucleotides: TGCAGCGTTGGCTCGGTTTACGAGCAGTACTTC. Residues: CSVGSVYEQYF.